The clone carrying this T cell receptor (beta chain) was seen once. Antigen specificity is unknown. This sample is drawn from a study of cytomegalovirus exposure and HLA in healthy donors. Amplification used 60 Vbeta primers and 13 Jbeta primers. Generated by immunoSEQ multiplex PCR, the TCRdb table keeps only in-frame clones and is missing some. The sample records just over 150,000 clones, roughly 84% being singletons. CDR1 SGHRS and CDR2 YFSETQ come from the germline V gene. The CDR3 contains 18 residues. V shed 4 bases, J shed 4 bases, and the junction held 11 bases outside the gene matches. Findings and caveats of the study: Most TCR sequences proved rare, with some public TCRs found in many donors.

Material: PBMCs. The chain recombines TRBV5-1 with TRBJ2-5; 15 bases fit TRBD2. The sequence was collected from a woman aged 18-29 years in good health and CMV-seronegative. CDR3 amino acids: CASSPGLAGGPAGETQYF. The CDR3 bases are TGCGCCAGCAGCCCAGGACTAGCGGGAGGGCCTGCGGGAGAGACCCAGTACTTC.